This section outlines one TCR beta chain sequence together with its context. The data originate from a study of OX40 agonist ivuxolimab in advanced cancers. The CDR3 runs 14 residues. With V trimmed by 7 bases and J by 5 bases, 8 bases remained unmatched. From germline, CDR1 is MNHNY and CDR2 SVGAGI (reference sequence). Assay used: immunoSEQ multiplex PCR; TCRdb lists only in-frame clones, some missing. Of tens of thousands of clones in the sample, about 83% were seen once. Sample: CD4+ or CD8+ T cells sorted from blood, taken in a trial of the OX40 agonist ivuxolimab. The chain combines TRBV6-6 with TRBJ1-1, with 9 bases lining up with TRBD1. This clonotype originated in an adult with an advanced solid tumor such as melanoma, head and neck, liver or kidney cancer. The CDR3 reads CASTFKTGGTEAFF. CDR3 DNA sequence: TGTGCCAGCACTTTTAAGACAGGGGGTACTGAAGCTTTCTTT.